This TCR beta chain derives from a study of response to subunit inactivated influenza vaccine. TCRdb reanalysed the RT-PCR reads using MiXCR and keeps one entry per CDR3 protein. The data show approximately 680,000 distinct CDR3 sequences, about a sixth seen once. Study conclusions and caveats: New T cells are recruited in small numbers by each seasonal influenza vaccination, according to the authors' suggestion.

The germline gives CDR1 SGDLS, CDR2 YYNGEE. This CDR3 contains 15 residues. V lost 5 bases, J lost 0 bases, and 9 bases lay in between. As to this clonotype: Its matching antigen is unknown.

The gene calls are TRBV9 and TRBJ2-6; D possibly corresponds to TRBD1 (5 bases). This receptor was identified in a man aged 50-60 years who received an inactivated influenza vaccine. This specimen consisted of PBMCs from blood, obtained 12 days after vaccination. For the CDR3, the DNA is TGTGCCAGCAGAGACAGTCTCTCTGGGGCCAACGTCCTGACTTTC. Amino acid sequence: CASRDSLSGANVLTF.